The 2 T cell receptor beta chains below all came from one sample that was sequenced in a study of T cell responses to AZD1222 COVID-19 vaccine. Method: immunoSEQ multiplex PCR; TCRdb's copy keeps in-frame clones and lacks some. Here the sample spans some 84,000 clones, approximately 90% being singletons. This specimen was peripheral blood, taken 28 days after the second AZD1222 dose. Receptors were obtained from an adult who received the AZD1222 COVID-19 vaccine.

The rearrangement joins TRBV19 to TRBJ2-2; a possible D gene is TRBD2 (5 bases). V was pared by 3 bases and J by 4 bases, with 6 bases between. Germline lookup yields CDR1 LNHDA and CDR2 SQIVND (reference sequence). The length of the CDR3 is 13 residues. The CDR3 loop reads CASSIGLTGELFF. The CDR3 DNA sequence: TGTGCCAGTAGTATCGGACTCACCGGGGAGCTGTTTTTT.

The chain recombines TRBV28 with TRBJ1-2, with a tentative D call TRBD1 (6 bases). The CDR3 runs to 16 residues. Germline CDR1 and CDR2: MDHEN and SYDVKM. Deletions cut 5 bases from V and 5 bases from J, with 21 bases between. The DNA of the CDR3 is TGTGCCAGCAGTCTATTTTCTGGGGGCGTGGATTATGGCTACACCTTC. Its translation is CASSLFSGGVDYGYTF.